This T cell receptor (beta chain) was captured by sequencing in a study of T cells in Graves' hyperthyroidism and ophthalmopathy. Template material for amplifying TCR beta CDR3 regions consisted of RNA transcripts. RT-PCR in the first round (using the HTBI primer set) targeted the TCR CDR3. TCRdb reprocessed the multiplex PCR reads via MiXCR and lists one record per CDR3 protein. The data hold approximately 600,000 distinct CDR3 sequences, with roughly 17% observed a single time. This clonotype was seen ten or more times. Germline values: CDR1 MNHNS, CDR2 SASEGT. Trimming took off 6 bases at V and 8 bases at J, with 19 bases between the two ends. CDR3 length: 14 residues.

The genes are TRBV6-1 and TRBJ1-1; D uncertain. This clonotype was sampled from a woman between 25 and 40 years old with Graves' hyperthyroidism. The sample consisted of blood. Here the CDR3 DNA reads TGTGCCAGCAGCTTGACGTCAGCAAGGGTGGAAGCTTTCTTT. It codes for CASSLTSARVEAFF.